This T cell receptor beta chain emerged from a study of T cells in Graves' hyperthyroidism and ophthalmopathy. Across the study: Blood was drawn when the patient was first diagnosed and still untreated. Study-level points and caveats: Prediction of ophthalmopathy progression came a median about 6 months pre-onset.

TCR beta CDR3 region amplification was performed from RNA transcripts. First-round RT-PCR of the TCR CDR3 relied on the HTBI primer set. Each CDR3 protein is one row after TCRdb ran MiXCR on the multiplex PCR reads. The sample records 600,000 to 850,000 distinct CDR3 sequences, around a sixth being singletons. V dropped 3 bases and J dropped 0 bases, with 9 bases sitting between them. The CDR3 runs to 14 residues. The germline gives CDR1 SGDLS, CDR2 YYNGEE. The study based diagnoses on clinical symptoms, serum thyroxine and TRAb, thyroid ultrasound and orbital computed tomography. About this clonotype itself: Its matching antigen is unknown.

The source material was blood. This receptor was obtained from a woman between 45 and 60 years old with Graves' hyperthyroidism that later progressed to Graves' ophthalmopathy. V usage is TRBV9 and J usage is TRBJ1-2; no definite D call. CDR3 nucleotides: TGTGCCAGCAGCGCAGGCATAGCTAACTATGGCTACACCTTC. This codes for CASSAGIANYGYTF.